This record concerns one TCR beta chain sequence. Germline-derived CDR1 and CDR2 are LNHDA and SQIVND (reference sequence). This CDR3 region has 15 residues. Trimming stripped 6 bases from V and 0 bases from J, with 12 bases between. The method was immunoSEQ multiplex PCR; TCRdb's version includes in-frame clones alone and lacks a portion of them. The table lists under 20,000 clones, about nine tenths of them singletons. The data are from a study of blood T cell repertoires in COVID-19. Study-level information: Samples came from the United States, Italy and Spain, spanning acute and convalescent COVID-19. T cells, B-cell-depleted T cells, or PBMCs provided the cDNA or gDNA that served as material.

The sequenced sample consisted of peripheral blood. This TCR was recovered from a human donor in a cohort sampled during active COVID-19. The donor label of this sample is uncertain. The chain links TRBV19 to TRBJ1-5; D not resolved. The CDR3: CASRVRPNSNQPQHF. The CDR3 DNA reads TGTGCCAGTAGGGTACGCCCTAATAGCAATCAGCCCCAGCATTTT.